Shown below are 20 T cell receptor beta chains from a single sample sequenced in a study of T cells in localized non-small cell lung cancer. Using immunoSEQ multiplex PCR, the repertoire was profiled, and TCRdb retains in-frame clones only, with some absent. Of 35,000 to 50,000 clones in the sample, 70% to 80% were seen once. Material: PBMCs, obtained before any cancer treatment. These receptors were taken from a woman aged 40-69 years with stage II squamous cell lung carcinoma.

The chain uses TRBV2 and TRBJ1-6; D may be TRBD1 (5 bases). This CDR3 is 13 amino acids long. Trimming took 1 base from V and 9 from J, leaving 7 bases between them. The germline V gene encodes CDR1 SNHLY and CDR2 FYNNEI. CDR3 amino acids: CASSEDRPSPLHF. The DNA for the CDR3 is TGTGCCAGCAGTGAAGACAGGCCTTCACCCCTCCACTTT. Drawing the rest from reference TRBV2 and TRBJ1-6, the complete variable domain is EPEVTQTPSHQVTQMGQEVILRCVPISNHLYFYWYRQILGQKVEFLVSFYNNEISEKSEIFDDQFSVERPDGSNFTLKIRSTKLEDSAMYFCASSEDRPSPLHFGNGTRLTVT.

CDR3 region: CASSQELAGGPFRETQYF. As DNA, the CDR3 is TGCGCCAGCAGCCAAGAGCTAGCGGGAGGGCCGTTTCGGGAGACCCAGTACTTC. The chain has TRBV4-3 and TRBJ2-5; 12 positions agree with TRBD2. The germline V gene has CDR1 LGHNA and CDR2 YSLEER. The CDR3 has 18 residues. V gave up 0 bases and J gave up 5 bases; unmatched junction bases: 10.

The gene calls are TRBV27 and TRBJ1-1; unclear D gene. Per the germline V gene, CDR1 is MNHEY and CDR2 is SMNVEV (reference sequence). Trimming removed 2 bases at V and 0 bases at J, with 4 bases between. This CDR3 comprises 13 residues. The CDR3 loop reads CASSLQMNTEAFF. CDR3 DNA sequence: TGTGCCAGCAGTTTACAGATGAACACTGAAGCTTTCTTT.

This chain joins TRBV6-1 and TRBJ2-7; D gene ambiguous. V lost 1 base and J 1 base, leaving 8 bases between the germline ends. CDR1 and CDR2 from the germline V gene are MNHNS and SASEGT. CDR3 length: 14 amino acids. CDR3 sequence reads: CASSEDRQSYEQYV. CDR3 in DNA: TGTGCCAGCAGTGAAGACAGACAATCCTACGAGCAGTACGTC.

This sequence joins TRBV27 and TRBJ1-2; tentative D call: TRBD1 (6 bases). The ends were cut back, 0 bases at V and 4 bases at J, with 9 bases in the middle. CDR3 length: 14 amino acids. CDR1 and CDR2 (germline): MNHEY, SMNVEV (reference sequence). As DNA, the CDR3 is TGTGCCAGCAGTTTATCTGGGGGCGTCTATGGCTACACCTTC. This codes for CASSLSGGVYGYTF.

The genes are TRBV15 and TRBJ1-5, with a tentative D call TRBD1 (5 bases). The CDR3 extends over 15 amino acids. Trimming took 0 bases from V and 0 from J, leaving 6 bases between them. Germline V gene data show CDR1 as LNHNV and CDR2 as YYDKDF (reference sequence). CDR3 amino acids: CATSRDQGSNQPQHF. CDR3 coding DNA: TGTGCCACCAGCAGAGACCAGGGTAGCAATCAGCCCCAGCATTTT.

This clone was observed once. This chain connects TRBV15 to TRBJ2-1; D gene unclear. The germline V and J ends were trimmed by 4 bases and 7 bases, with 11 bases remaining between them. This CDR3 contains 13 residues. Germline CDR1 LNHNV, CDR2 YYDKDF (reference sequence). The DNA of the CDR3 is TGTGCCACCAGCAAAGGGCAGCTTAATGAGCAGTTCTTC. Amino acids: CATSKGQLNEQFF.

The chain recombines TRBV19 with TRBJ2-4, with 10 bases aligning to TRBD1. CDR3 length: 14 residues. Germline values: CDR1 LNHDA, CDR2 SQIVND (reference sequence). After removal of 4 bases from V and 9 bases from J, the junction contained 6 bases not matched to a gene. CDR3 in DNA: TGTGCCAGTAGTACAGGGACAGGGGTAGGCATTCAGTACTTC. Protein sequence: CASSTGTGVGIQYF.

The chain is built from TRBV18 and TRBJ2-5; no clear D gene. This CDR3 is 11 amino acids long. CDR1 KGHSH and CDR2 LQKENI come from the germline V gene. Trimming shortened V by 6 bases and J by 8 bases, and 10 bases separated the two germline ends. CDR3 region: CASSAGSTQYF. DNA of the CDR3: TGTGCCAGCTCTGCCGGGTCCACCCAGTACTTC.

J is TRBJ2-5 and V is TRBV29-1, with a weak D call TRBD1 (6 bases). The CDR3 length is 14 residues. V lost 4 bases to trimming and J lost 2 bases, with 14 bases between them. Germline V gene data show CDR1 as SQVTM and CDR2 as ANQGSEA. Written as DNA, the CDR3 is TGCAGCGTTGGGTCGGGACAAGTGCAAGAGACCCAGTACTTC. This translates into CSVGSGQVQETQYF.

The rearrangement links TRBV10-1 to TRBJ2-3, with 7 bases fitting TRBD2. Germline-derived CDR1 and CDR2 are WNHNN and SYGVQD (reference sequence). With V trimmed by 2 bases and J by 6 bases, 11 bases remained unmatched. This CDR3 is built from 16 residues. This chain's CDR3 is CASSEGPGGGPDTQYF. The CDR3 DNA sequence: TGCGCCAGCAGTGAGGGACCGGGAGGAGGTCCGGATACGCAGTATTTT.

The CDR3 DNA sequence: TGTGCCAGCAGCTTGGAGGGACCCAAAAACATTCAGTACTTC. Translated: CASSLEGPKNIQYF. This rearrangement joins TRBV5-4 to TRBJ2-4; TRBD1 or TRBD2 may be the D gene (5 bases each). Trimming took off 0 bases at V and 2 bases at J, with 6 bases between the two ends. This CDR3 comprises 14 residues. Germline CDR1 and CDR2: SGHNT and YYREEE (reference sequence).

The V call is TRBV19, the J call TRBJ1-1; weak D call: TRBD1 (5 bases). Germline loops: CDR1 LNHDA, CDR2 SQIVND (reference sequence). The CDR3 contains 14 residues. The germline V and J ends were trimmed by 5 bases and 4 bases, with 14 bases remaining between them. CDR3 region: CASSPGLAVTEAFF. In nucleotides, the CDR3 is TGTGCCAGTAGTCCAGGGTTGGCCGTCACTGAAGCTTTCTTT.

This rearrangement joins TRBV7-9 to TRBJ2-3, with D perhaps being TRBD1 or TRBD2 (5 bases each). The V and J ends lost 5 bases and 0 bases respectively, with 15 bases between them. The CDR3 has 16 residues. CDR1 SEHNR and CDR2 FQNEAQ come from the germline V gene (reference sequence). The chain's CDR3 is CASSRGARTSTDTQYF. The CDR3, as DNA: TGTGCCAGCAGCAGAGGGGCCCGGACCAGCACAGATACGCAGTATTTT.

The V and J genes are TRBV28 and TRBJ1-2; D remains ambiguous. The CDR3 spans 13 residues. The germline V gene has CDR1 MDHEN and CDR2 SYDVKM. V lost 5 bases and J 2 bases, leaving 9 bases between the germline ends. The CDR3 DNA sequence: TGTGCCAGCAGTGCGGACGGAAACTATGGCTACACCTTC. It specifies CASSADGNYGYTF.

This chain links TRBV28 with TRBJ2-6, with D tentatively TRBD1 (6 bases). This CDR3 spans 17 amino acids. Trimming left V 2 bases short and J 1 base short, with 12 bases between. Germline V gene lookup returns CDR1 MDHEN and CDR2 SYDVKM. The CDR3: CASSLDRWESGANVLTF. CDR3 coding DNA: TGTGCCAGCAGTTTAGACAGGTGGGAGTCTGGGGCCAACGTCCTGACTTTC.

This rearrangement joins TRBV6-5 to TRBJ1-5; D remains ambiguous. Trimming took off 4 bases at V and 0 bases at J, with 4 bases between the two ends. The CDR3 has 13 residues. CDR1 and CDR2 (germline): MNHEY, SVGAGI. CDR3 DNA sequence: TGTGCCAGCAGTTTAGATAGCAATCAGCCCCAGCATTTT. Translation: CASSLDSNQPQHF.

The rearrangement joins TRBV28 to TRBJ2-4, with TRBD1 as a possible D gene (6 bases). The ends were cut back, 3 bases at V and 2 bases at J, with 20 bases in the middle. The CDR3 spans 18 residues. Per the germline V gene, CDR1 is MDHEN and CDR2 is SYDVKM. CDR3 region: CASSFQDRYLLTKNIQYF. The CDR3 region has the DNA TGTGCCAGCAGTTTTCAGGACAGATACCTATTAACCAAAAACATTCAGTACTTC.

The chain joins TRBV5-4 to TRBJ2-2; 7 bases are shared with TRBD1. This CDR3 region has 16 residues. With 3 bases clipped from V and 5 bases from J, the junction kept 10 bases outside the gene matches. Looked up from germline, CDR1 is SGHNT and CDR2 is YYREEE (reference sequence). CDR3 nucleotides: TGTGCCAGCAGCTCCCCCGGGACAGTGTTGACCGGGGAGCTGTTTTTT. Translation gives CASSSPGTVLTGELFF.

V and J are TRBV6-5 and TRBJ2-1; no definite D call. The CDR3 consists of 11 residues. Trimming pared 4 bases from V and 9 bases from J, leaving 7 bases between. Germline V lookup: CDR1 MNHEY, CDR2 SVGAGI. The CDR3 is CASSSKFEQFF. The CDR3 DNA reads TGTGCCAGCAGTTCCAAGTTTGAGCAGTTCTTC.